This TCR beta chain is drawn from a study of blood T cell repertoires in COVID-19. Study as a whole: Samples taken during acute and convalescent COVID-19 were collected in the United States, Italy and Spain. T cells, B-cell-depleted T cells, or PBMCs provided the cDNA or gDNA that served as material.

This CDR3 has 15 amino acids. V lost 5 bases to trimming and J lost 4 bases; unmatched junction nucleotides: 8. Per the germline V gene, CDR1 is SGHTA and CDR2 is FQGNSA. Clones were read by immunoSEQ multiplex PCR, and TCRdb kept only the in-frame ones, dropping some. The sample includes about 200,000 clones, approximately 83% of them seen just once. The origin of this receptor is a woman in her thirties or forties with acute COVID-19. Sequencing was performed on PBMCs or T cells enriched from blood (not recorded which). This chain links TRBV7-2 with TRBJ1-5; 7 bases are a match to TRBD1. DNA of the CDR3: TGTGCCAGCAGCCCTACGACAGGGTATAATCAGCCCCAGCATTTT. It specifies CASSPTTGYNQPQHF. The full variable domain, with the rest looked up from reference TRBV7-2 and TRBJ1-5, is GAGVSQSPSNKVTEKGKDVELRCDPISGHTALYWYRQSLGQGLEFLIYFQGNSAPDKSGLPSDRFSAERTGGSVSTLTIQRTQQEDSAVYLCASSPTTGYNQPQHFGDGTRLSIL.